The source of this TCR beta chain is a study of read filtering for tumor transcriptome and immune sequencing. Background on the study: IR-seq gave about 3.5 to 10.27 million TCR reads per sample; RNA-seq gave roughly 80 to 1,300.

From 300 to 400 ng of RNA, a library with molecular barcoded alpha/delta and beta/gamma adaptors was made. TCRdb analysed the reads with MiXCR anew, one entry per CDR3 protein. The repertoire consists of 60,000 to 80,000 distinct CDR3 sequences, with approximately 14% occurring once and the leading ten covering 45%. This clonotype appeared many times. After removal of 5 bases from V and 3 bases from J, the junction contained 10 bases not matched to a gene. Germline V gene sequence: CDR1 SGHTA, CDR2 FQGNSA. The CDR3 totals 16 residues. The sequenced material came from a population of CD138-negative cells sorted from bone marrow. The rearrangement joins TRBV7-2 to TRBJ1-5; 7 bases fit TRBD1. This sequence originates from a donor at least 40 years old with multiple myeloma. The CDR3 loop reads CASSEDGQVPNQPQHF. CDR3 nucleotides: TGTGCCAGCAGCGAGGACGGACAGGTGCCCAATCAGCCCCAGCATTTT. Full variable domain (outside the CDR3, taken from reference TRBV7-2 and TRBJ1-5): GAGVSQSPSNKVTEKGKDVELRCDPISGHTALYWYRQSLGQGLEFLIYFQGNSAPDKSGLPSDRFSAERTGGSVSTLTIQRTQQEDSAVYLCASSEDGQVPNQPQHFGDGTRLSIL.